The 24 T cell receptor beta chains below come from one sample, sequenced in a study of T cells in Graves' hyperthyroidism and ophthalmopathy. Template material for amplifying TCR beta CDR3 regions consisted of RNA transcripts. A set of HTBI primers served as the primers for a first-round RT-PCR of the TCR CDR3. TCRdb used MiXCR to reprocess the multiplex PCR reads, holding one entry per CDR3 protein. The sample yields about 640,000 distinct CDR3 sequences, less than 25% seen once. Sequencing was done on a sample of blood. Source of these receptors: a man younger than 40 with Graves' ophthalmopathy.

Regarding this clonotype: At one boundary the junction diverges from the germline segment, which might be a read error. The chain's CDR3 is CASSQDKSVGTSSYEQCF. CDR3 nucleotide sequence: TGTGCCAGCAGCCAAGATAAGTCAGTCGGGACTAGCTCCTACGAGCAGTGCTTC. V is TRBV4-2 and J is TRBJ2-7; TRBD2 aligns across 9 bases. The CDR3 length is 18 residues. CDR1 is LGHNA and CDR2 is YNFKEQ in the germline V gene.

This clonotype was counted once. A single base separates this from a much larger clone, so it may be a read error. This chain joins TRBV5-1 and TRBJ2-1; 10 nucleotides match TRBD1. The CDR3 loop spans 16 amino acids. Germline values: CDR1 SGHRS, CDR2 YFSETQ. With V trimmed by 4 bases and J by 8 bases, 12 bases remained unmatched. The CDR3 region is CASSLRQGAGYDEQFF. CDR3 DNA: TGCGCCAGCAGCCTCAGACAGGGGGCCGGTTACGATGAGCAGTTCTTC.

In this sample, this clonotype turned up a few times. The J gene is TRBJ2-7, the V gene TRBV6-2 or TRBV6-3; TRBD2 matches at 7 bases. The germline CDR1 and CDR2 sequences are MNHEY and SVGEGT. The CDR3 sequence is 15 residues long. Trimming at V came to 6 bases and at J to 0 bases, leaving 8 bases not matched to a gene. As DNA, the CDR3 is TGTGCCAGCAGATCAGCGGGGAGTAGCTCCTACGAGCAGTACTTC. Residues: CASRSAGSSSYEQYF.

The CDR3 sequence: CASRGVGTRAYEQYF. In DNA, the CDR3 is TGCGCCAGCAGAGGAGTAGGGACACGCGCCTACGAGCAGTACTTC. The rearrangement uses TRBV5-1 and TRBJ2-7, with a tentative D call TRBD1 (6 bases). From germline, CDR1 is SGHRS and CDR2 YFSETQ. Trimming left V 5 bases short and J 2 bases short, with 17 bases between. This CDR3 is built from 15 residues.

The CDR3 sequence is CASSIGTDTEAFF. The CDR3 DNA follows: TGTGCCAGTAGTATTGGGACAGACACTGAAGCTTTCTTT. The chain links TRBV19 to TRBJ1-1, with 7 bases matching TRBD1. The V gene's germline CDR1 is LNHDA and CDR2 SQIVND (reference sequence). V was clipped by 3 bases and J by 3 bases; unmatched bases: 1. The CDR3 extends over 13 amino acids.

By share, this clonotype ranks as medium-sized (0.01 to 0.1%). This chain links TRBV20-1 with TRBJ1-1; tentatively, D is TRBD1 (6 bases). This CDR3 is built from 14 residues. Trimming removed 5 bases from V and 5 bases from J, with 18 bases in between. Germline loops: CDR1 DFQATT, CDR2 SNEGSKA (reference sequence). CDR3 in DNA: TGCAGTGCTTCTACAGGGTCTCGGGGGACTGAAGCTTTCTTT. The encoded protein is CSASTGSRGTEAFF.

This clonotype was seen a handful of times. The CDR3 coding sequence is TGTGCCAGCAGCTCGAACCGACAGGGGGCGAGAGAGACCCAGTACTTC. Its translation is CASSSNRQGARETQYF. The chain combines TRBV11-2 with TRBJ2-5; 10 bases map to TRBD1. The junction had 9 bases not matched to a gene; V was cut back by 4 bases and J by 4 bases. The CDR3 consists of 16 residues. Germline assignment: CDR1 SGHAT and CDR2 FQNNGV.

This clonotype was counted only a few times. V is TRBV27 and J is TRBJ2-7, with D perhaps matching TRBD2 (5 bases). There are 12 residues in the CDR3. Germline loops: CDR1 MNHEY, CDR2 SMNVEV (reference sequence). V was shortened by 6 bases and J by 7 bases, with 13 bases between the two germline ends. CDR3 sequence (DNA): TGTGCCAGCAGCCACGGAACGGGAGAGCAGTACTTC. Protein product: CASSHGTGEQYF.

This chain connects TRBV19 to TRBJ2-1; possible D gene TRBD1, 6 bases. The germline V and J ends were trimmed by 5 bases and 6 bases, with 17 bases remaining between them. Germline V gene data show CDR1 as LNHDA and CDR2 as SQIVND (reference sequence). The CDR3 has 15 amino acids. In nucleotides, the CDR3 is TGTGCCAGTAGTGGGTGGGGGCCAATAACCAATGAGCAGTTCTTC. It is translated as CASSGWGPITNEQFF.

The CDR3 bases are TGTGCCAGTAGCGGAACAGGAAAGGCTGAAGCTTTCTTT. Protein product: CASSGTGKAEAFF. The rearrangement joins TRBV19 to TRBJ1-1, with TRBD1 as a possible D gene (5 bases). The CDR3 is made up of 13 amino acids. The V end was cut by 6 bases, the J end by 6 bases, with 14 bases between. Germline CDR1 reads LNHDA; CDR2 reads SQIVND (reference sequence).

This clonotype has a count of ten or more. CDR3 in amino acids: CASSPAWRGEKLFF. DNA for the CDR3: TGTGCCAGCAGCCCGGCCTGGAGGGGTGAAAAACTGTTTTTT. This chain links TRBV7-2 with TRBJ1-4; TRBD1 might be the D (5 bases). Per the germline V gene, CDR1 is SGHTA and CDR2 is FQGNSA. The CDR3 length is 14 residues. V lost 5 bases to trimming and J lost 7 bases, with 14 bases between them.

V usage is TRBV12-3 or TRBV12-4 and J usage is TRBJ1-3; D may be TRBD1 (6 bases). Between the trimmed V and J ends, which lost 6 bases and 0 bases, there was a span of 24 bases. CDR3 length equals 19 residues. The CDR3: CASREVGAQVSLSGNTIYF. For the CDR3, the DNA is TGTGCCAGCAGGGAGGTGGGGGCCCAGGTATCGCTCTCTGGAAACACCATATATTTT.

V gene TRBV4-2 combines with J gene TRBJ2-7; possibly TRBD2 for D (5 bases). CDR1 and CDR2 from the germline V gene are LGHNA and YNFKEQ. V lost 1 base to trimming and J lost 2 bases, with 12 bases between them. The CDR3 totals 15 residues. This chain's CDR3 is CASSQVERGTYEQYF. The CDR3 region has the DNA TGTGCCAGCAGCCAAGTGGAGCGAGGGACCTACGAGCAGTACTTC.

V is TRBV6-1 and J is TRBJ1-4, with D perhaps matching TRBD1 (6 bases). The CDR3 runs to 14 residues. With 7 bases removed from V and 3 bases from J, the gap between germline ends came to 12 bases. Germline V gene sequence: CDR1 MNHNS, CDR2 SASEGT. In DNA, the CDR3 is TGTGCCAGCACAGGAAGGGGGGCTAATGAAAAACTGTTTTTT. This encodes CASTGRGANEKLFF.

As concerns this clonotype: Germline and junction disagree at one end, which may indicate a read error. This chain uses TRBV28 with TRBJ1-5; D is undetermined. Germline V CDR1 and CDR2: MDHEN, SYDVKM. This CDR3 contains 14 residues. The CDR3 nucleotides are TGTGCCAGAAGTTTAATCAATAGCAATCAGCCCCAGCATTTT. It specifies CARSLINSNQPQHF.

In this sample, this clonotype turned up a few times. The V and J genes are TRBV30 and TRBJ2-3; 7 bases agree with TRBD2. Germline V gives CDR1 GTSNPN, CDR2 SVGIG (reference sequence). The junction had 8 bases not matched to a gene; V was cut back by 4 bases and J by 4 bases. The CDR3 is made up of 14 amino acids. This chain's CDR3 is CAWKTRGSADTQYF. The CDR3 bases are TGTGCCTGGAAGACTCGCGGGAGCGCAGATACGCAGTATTTT.

This clonotype was detected only a few times. The junction departs from germline at one end; a sequencing error may be responsible. The chain is built from TRBV3-1 and TRBJ2-7; perhaps TRBD1 as D (6 bases). The length of the CDR3 is 13 residues. CDR1 is LGHDT, CDR2 YNNKEL, per germline (reference sequence). CDR3 in amino acids: CANSQGGAIEQYF. In DNA, the CDR3 is TGTGCCAACAGCCAAGGGGGAGCCATCGAGCAGTACTTC.

In nucleotides, the CDR3 is TGTGCCAGCAGTGAGTTTTTATCCACTGAAGCTTTCTTT. Translated, it gives CASSEFLSTEAFF. The rearrangement joins TRBV2 to TRBJ1-1, with D unresolved. Germline loops: CDR1 SNHLY, CDR2 FYNNEI. The CDR3 has 13 residues. V lost 3 bases to trimming and J lost 4 bases, with 9 bases between them.

The gene calls are TRBV5-5 and TRBJ2-6; maybe TRBD1 (5 bases). CDR3 size: 14 residues. The germline V and J ends were trimmed by 3 bases and 13 bases, with 17 bases remaining between them. The germline V gene encodes CDR1 SGHKS and CDR2 YYEKEE (reference sequence). The CDR3 is CASSWSGKERVLTF. For the CDR3, the DNA is TGTGCCAGCAGCTGGTCAGGGAAGGAGCGAGTCCTGACTTTC. Combining the CDR3 with reference TRBV5-5 and TRBJ2-6 gives the whole variable domain DAGVTQSPTHLIKTRGQQVTLRCSPISGHKSVSWYQQVLGQGPQFIFQYYEKEERGRGNFPDRFSARQFPNYSSELNVNALLLGDSALYLCASSWSGKERVLTFGAGSRLTVL.

This clonotype has at least ten counts. The chain uses TRBV12-3 or TRBV12-4 and TRBJ2-7; D call uncertain. V dropped 6 bases and J dropped 0 bases, with 9 bases sitting between them. The CDR3 loop spans 13 amino acids. The CDR3 region has the DNA TGTGCCAGCAGCTTATCCGGCTCCTACGAGCAGTACTTC. The encoded protein is CASSLSGSYEQYF.

This clonotype came up many times. The V call is TRBV6-2 or TRBV6-3, the J call TRBJ2-7; D unresolved. Looked up from germline, CDR1 is MNHEY and CDR2 is SVGEGT. The CDR3 extends over 14 amino acids. The V and J ends lost 6 bases and 4 bases respectively, with 16 bases between them. In nucleotides, the CDR3 is TGTGCCAGCAGACCCTCCGGGCCACCGTACGAGCAGTACTTC. It yields the protein CASRPSGPPYEQYF.

The chain has TRBV6-5 and TRBJ2-1, with TRBD1 as a possible D gene (5 bases). The DNA end favors TRBJ2-7, so the J call may be wrong. The CDR3 sequence is 14 residues long. Germline CDR1 is MNHEY and CDR2 is SVGAGI. The CDR3 here is CASSYGATYYEQYF. Written as DNA, the CDR3 is TGTGCCAGCAGTTACGGGGCTACCTACTACGAGCAGTACTTC.

The gene calls are TRBV7-2 and TRBJ2-3; 7 nucleotides align to TRBD2. With V trimmed by 5 bases and J by 12 bases, 11 bases remained unmatched. The CDR3 totals 13 residues. Germline V gene data show CDR1 as SGHTA and CDR2 as FQGNSA. CDR3 amino acids: CASSPWGTKFQYF. The CDR3 coding sequence is TGTGCCAGCAGCCCGTGGGGGACTAAATTCCAGTATTTT.

The chain links TRBV2 to TRBJ2-7; the match to TRBD2 covers 16 bases. Germline CDR1 and CDR2: SNHLY and FYNNEI. V dropped 5 bases and J dropped 5; count of bases not matched to a gene: 9. The CDR3 is 17 residues long. Here the CDR3 reads CASSKPGLAGGPDEQYF. The CDR3 nucleotides read TGTGCCAGCAGTAAACCGGGACTAGCGGGAGGGCCCGACGAGCAGTACTTC. Based on the CDR3 plus reference TRBV2 and TRBJ2-7, the full variable domain is EPEVTQTPSHQVTQMGQEVILRCVPISNHLYFYWYRQILGQKVEFLVSFYNNEISEKSEIFDDQFSVERPDGSNFTLKIRSTKLEDSAMYFCASSKPGLAGGPDEQYFGPGTRLTVT.